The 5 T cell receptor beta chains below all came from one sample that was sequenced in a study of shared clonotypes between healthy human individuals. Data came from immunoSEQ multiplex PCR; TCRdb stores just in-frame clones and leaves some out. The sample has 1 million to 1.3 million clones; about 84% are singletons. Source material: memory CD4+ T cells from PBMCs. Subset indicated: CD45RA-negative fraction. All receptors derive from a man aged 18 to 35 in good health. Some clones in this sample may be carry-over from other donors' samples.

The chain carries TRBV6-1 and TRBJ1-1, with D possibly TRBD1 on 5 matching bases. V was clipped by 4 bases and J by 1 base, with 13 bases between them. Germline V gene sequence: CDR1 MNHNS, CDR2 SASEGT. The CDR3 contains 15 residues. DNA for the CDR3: TGTGCCAGCAGTGGACGGGACCGAAAGAACACTGAAGCTTTCTTT. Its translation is CASSGRDRKNTEAFF.

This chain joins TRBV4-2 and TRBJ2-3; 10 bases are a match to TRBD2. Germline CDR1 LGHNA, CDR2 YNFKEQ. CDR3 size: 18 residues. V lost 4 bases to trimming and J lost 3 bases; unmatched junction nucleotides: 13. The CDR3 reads CASSLRTSGRDGTDTQYF. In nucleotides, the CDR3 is TGTGCCAGCAGCCTCCGGACTAGCGGCAGGGATGGTACAGATACGCAGTATTTT.

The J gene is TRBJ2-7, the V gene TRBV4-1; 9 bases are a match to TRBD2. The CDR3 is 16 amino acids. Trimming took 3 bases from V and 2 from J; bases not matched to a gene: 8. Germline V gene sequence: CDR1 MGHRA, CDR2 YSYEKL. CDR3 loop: CASSQISGSTPYEQYF. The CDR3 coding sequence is TGCGCCAGCAGCCAGATTAGCGGGAGTACACCCTACGAGCAGTACTTC.

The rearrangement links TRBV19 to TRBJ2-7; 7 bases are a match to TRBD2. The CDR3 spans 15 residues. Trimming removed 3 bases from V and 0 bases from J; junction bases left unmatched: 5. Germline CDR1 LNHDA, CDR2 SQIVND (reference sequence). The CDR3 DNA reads TGTGCCAGTAGTATTACCAGGGAGGGCTCCTACGAGCAGTACTTC. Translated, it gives CASSITREGSYEQYF.

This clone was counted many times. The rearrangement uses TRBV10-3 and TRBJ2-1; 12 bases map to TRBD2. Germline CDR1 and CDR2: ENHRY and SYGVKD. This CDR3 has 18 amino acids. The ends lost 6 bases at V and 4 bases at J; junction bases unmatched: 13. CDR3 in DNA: TGTGCCATCAGCTCTACTAGCGGGAGGTCCGAAATTTACAATGAGCAGTTCTTC. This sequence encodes CAISSTSGRSEIYNEQFF.